This is a list of T cell receptor beta chains from one sample in a study of cytomegalovirus exposure and HLA in healthy donors. This table comes from immunoSEQ multiplex PCR, and its TCRdb copy is limited to in-frame clones, with some not included. The sample holds about 160,000 clones, about 75% seen once. Source material: PBMCs. The receptors were gathered from a woman aged 45-65 years in good health and CMV-seropositive. The CDR3 runs from the conserved cysteine through the conserved F or W. D genes are given only for firm matches. Expanded clones are given a class, and other clones once, few, many or no size at all.

>TRBD1|TRBV18|.|TRBJ1-1
CASSPDRGPEAFF
TGTGCCAGCTCACCAGACAGGGGACCCGAAGCTTTCTTT
>.|TRBV7-8|.|TRBJ1-5
CASSLDRTINQPQHF
TGTGCCAGCAGCTTAGACAGGACCATCAATCAGCCCCAGCATTTT
>.|TRBV7-2|.|TRBJ2-7
CASSIGTPSSYEQYF
TGTGCCAGCTCTATAGGGACACCGAGCTCCTACGAGCAGTACTTC
>.|TRBV6-1|.|TRBJ2-1
CASLYYAQEQFF
TGTGCCAGCCTCTACTACGCGCAAGAGCAGTTCTTC
>.|TRBV27|.|TRBJ2-1
CASSLSVSDPYNEQFF
TGTGCCAGCAGTTTATCCGTTAGCGACCCCTACAATGAGCAGTTCTTC
>.|TRBV6-5|.|TRBJ1-3
CASSYYPAATGNTIYF
TGTGCCAGCAGTTACTACCCGGCAGCGACTGGAAACACCATATATTTT
>.|TRBV2|.|TRBJ2-7
CASSDKMGGSYEQYF
TGTGCCAGCAGTGATAAAATGGGGGGAAGCTACGAGCAGTACTTC
>.|TRBV5-8|.|TRBJ2-3
CASSFGTTDTQYF
TGTGCCAGCAGCTTCGGGACTACAGATACGCAGTATTTT
>TRBD1|TRBV19|few|TRBJ1-4
CASSTLTGFNEKLFF
TGTGCCAGTAGTACCCTGACAGGGTTCAATGAAAAACTGTTTTTT
>.|TRBV4-3|.|TRBJ1-4
CASSQAVGGLEEKLFF
TGCGCCAGCAGCCAAGCGGTCGGGGGTTTAGAGGAAAAACTGTTTTTT
>.|TRBV9|.|TRBJ2-1
CASSVEADNSYNEQFF
TGTGCCAGCAGCGTAGAGGCCGACAACTCCTACAATGAGCAGTTCTTC
>TRBD1|TRBV6-5|few|TRBJ1-4
CASSYSYRGANEKLFF
TGTGCCAGCAGTTACTCCTACAGGGGTGCTAATGAAAAACTGTTTTTT
>.|TRBV6-5|.|TRBJ1-5
CASSSGQGGTQPQHF
TGTGCCAGCAGTTCCGGCCAGGGAGGGACTCAGCCCCAGCATTTT
>.|TRBV6-5|.|TRBJ1-2
CASSYDAGTFNYGYTF
TGTGCCAGCAGTTACGATGCCGGGACTTTTAACTATGGCTACACCTTC
>TRBD1|TRBV7-8|.|TRBJ2-7
CASRPGQGGSYEQYF
TGTGCCAGCAGACCCGGACAGGGGGGCTCCTACGAGCAGTACTTC
>TRBD1|TRBV7-9|.|TRBJ1-4
CASSPGTGVRELFF
TGTGCCAGCAGTCCCGGGACAGGGGTGAGGGAACTGTTTTTT
>.|TRBV19|.|TRBJ1-5
CASRGNSNQPQHF
TGTGCCAGTCGGGGTAATAGCAATCAGCCCCAGCATTTT
>TRBD1|TRBV18|once|TRBJ1-1
CASSLPGQRRNTEAFF
TGTGCCAGCTCACTACCGGGACAGCGAAGGAACACTGAAGCTTTCTTT
>.|TRBV30|.|TRBJ2-2
CAWIPVTGLNTGELFF
TGTGCCTGGATCCCAGTGACAGGCCTGAACACCGGGGAGCTGTTTTTT
>.|TRBV5-1|once|TRBJ1-2
CASSDRRPRGGYTF
TGCGCCAGCAGCGACCGAAGACCCCGGGGGGGCTACACCTTC
>.|TRBV2|.|TRBJ1-5
CATQGNSNQPQHF
TGTGCCACTCAGGGGAATAGCAATCAGCCCCAGCATTTT
>TRBD2|TRBV6-1|once|TRBJ2-5
CASSESSGTFGETQYF
TGTGCCAGCAGTGAGAGTAGCGGGACCTTCGGAGAGACCCAGTACTTC